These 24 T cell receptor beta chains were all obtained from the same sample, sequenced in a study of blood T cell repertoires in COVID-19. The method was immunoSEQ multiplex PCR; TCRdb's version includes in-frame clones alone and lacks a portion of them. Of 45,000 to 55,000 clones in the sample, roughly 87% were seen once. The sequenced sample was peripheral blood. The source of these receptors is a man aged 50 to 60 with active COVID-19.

The CDR3 reads CASARTGDSYNEQFF. The CDR3, as DNA: TGTGCCAGCGCTCGGACGGGAGACTCCTACAATGAGCAGTTCTTC. The chain recombines TRBV5-5 with TRBJ2-1, with D possibly matching TRBD2 (6 bases). The CDR3 is 15 residues long. The germline V gene has CDR1 SGHKS and CDR2 YYEKEE (reference sequence). V lost 7 bases and J 0 bases, leaving 14 bases between the germline ends.

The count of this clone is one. The CDR3 protein is CASSSLAAGLASTDTQYF. CDR3 sequence (DNA): TGCGCCAGCAGCTCACTTGCAGCGGGACTCGCTAGCACAGATACGCAGTATTTT. The rearrangement joins TRBV5-1 to TRBJ2-3; 7 bases fit TRBD2. The CDR3 has 18 residues. The ends lost 3 bases at V and 0 bases at J; junction bases unmatched: 13. The germline V gene has CDR1 SGHRS and CDR2 YFSETQ.

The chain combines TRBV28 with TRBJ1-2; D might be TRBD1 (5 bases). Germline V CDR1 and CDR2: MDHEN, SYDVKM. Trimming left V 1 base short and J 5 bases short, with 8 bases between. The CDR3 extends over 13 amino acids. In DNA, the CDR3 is TGTGCCAGCAGTTTATCGGGGGAGTATGGCTACACCTTC. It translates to CASSLSGEYGYTF.

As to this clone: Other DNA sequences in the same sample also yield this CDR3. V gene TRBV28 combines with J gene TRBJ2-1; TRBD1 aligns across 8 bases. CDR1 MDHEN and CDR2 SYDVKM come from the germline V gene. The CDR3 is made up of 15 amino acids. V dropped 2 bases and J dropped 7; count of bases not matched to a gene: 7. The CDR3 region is CASSLPGQGWNEQFF. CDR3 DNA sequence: TGTGCCAGCAGTTTACCCGGACAGGGTTGGAATGAGCAGTTCTTC.

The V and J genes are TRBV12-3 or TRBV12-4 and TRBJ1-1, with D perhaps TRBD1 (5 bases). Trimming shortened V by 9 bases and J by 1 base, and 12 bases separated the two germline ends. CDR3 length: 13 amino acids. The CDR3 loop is CASCPQGNTEAFF. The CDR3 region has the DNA TGTGCCAGTTGTCCCCAGGGGAACACTGAAGCTTTCTTT.

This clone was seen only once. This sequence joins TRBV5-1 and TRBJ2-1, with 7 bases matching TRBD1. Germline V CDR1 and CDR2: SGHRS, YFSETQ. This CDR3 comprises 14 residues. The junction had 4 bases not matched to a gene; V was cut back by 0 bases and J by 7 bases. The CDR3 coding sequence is TGCGCCAGCAGCTTGGACAGGGGTCAGAATGAGCAGTTCTTC. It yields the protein CASSLDRGQNEQFF.

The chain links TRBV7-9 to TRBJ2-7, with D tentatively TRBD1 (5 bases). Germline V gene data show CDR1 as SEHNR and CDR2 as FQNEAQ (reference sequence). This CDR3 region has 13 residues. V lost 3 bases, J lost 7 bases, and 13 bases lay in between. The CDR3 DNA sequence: TGTGCCAGCAGCTTTGCCAGGGTAGAAGAGCAGTACTTC. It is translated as CASSFARVEEQYF. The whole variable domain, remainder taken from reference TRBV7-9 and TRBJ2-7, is DTGVSQNPRHKITKRGQNVTFRCDPISEHNRLYWYRQTLGQGPEFLTYFQNEAQLEKSRLLSDRFSAERPKGSFSTLEIQRTEQGDSAMYLCASSFARVEEQYFGPGTRLTVT.

The CDR3 sequence is CASSWGSGGALDTQYF. As DNA, the CDR3 is TGTGCCAGCAGCTGGGGTAGCGGGGGGGCTTTAGATACGCAGTATTTT. The chain employs TRBV7-2 and TRBJ2-3; 11 bases line up with TRBD2. Germline CDR1 is SGHTA and CDR2 is FQGNSA. V lost 4 bases to trimming and J lost 5 bases; unmatched junction nucleotides: 8. The CDR3 contains 16 residues.

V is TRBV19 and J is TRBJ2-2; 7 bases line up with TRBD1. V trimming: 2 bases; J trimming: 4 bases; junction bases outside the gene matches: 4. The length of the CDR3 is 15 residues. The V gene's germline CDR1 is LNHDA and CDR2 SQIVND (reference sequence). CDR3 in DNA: TGTGCCAGTAGTATACGTACAGGGGCCACCGGGGAGCTGTTTTTT. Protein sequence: CASSIRTGATGELFF.

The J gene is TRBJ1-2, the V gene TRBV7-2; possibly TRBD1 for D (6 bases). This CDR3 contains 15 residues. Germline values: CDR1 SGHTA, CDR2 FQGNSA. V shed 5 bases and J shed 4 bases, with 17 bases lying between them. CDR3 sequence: CASSPSWTVLYGYTF. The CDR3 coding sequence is TGTGCCAGCAGCCCAAGCTGGACAGTGCTCTATGGCTACACCTTC.

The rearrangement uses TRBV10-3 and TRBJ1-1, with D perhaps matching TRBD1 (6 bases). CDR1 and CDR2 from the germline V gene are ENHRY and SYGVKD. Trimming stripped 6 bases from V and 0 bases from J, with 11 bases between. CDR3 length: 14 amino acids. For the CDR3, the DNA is TGTGCCATCAGGGGGGCAGGTCTGAACACTGAAGCTTTCTTT. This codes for CAIRGAGLNTEAFF.

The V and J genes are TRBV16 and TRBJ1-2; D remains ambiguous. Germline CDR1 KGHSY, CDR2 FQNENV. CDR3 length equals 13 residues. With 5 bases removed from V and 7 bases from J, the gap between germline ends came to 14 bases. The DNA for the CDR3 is TGTGCCAGCAGCTTAAACCAAGACACTGGCTACACCTTC. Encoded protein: CASSLNQDTGYTF.

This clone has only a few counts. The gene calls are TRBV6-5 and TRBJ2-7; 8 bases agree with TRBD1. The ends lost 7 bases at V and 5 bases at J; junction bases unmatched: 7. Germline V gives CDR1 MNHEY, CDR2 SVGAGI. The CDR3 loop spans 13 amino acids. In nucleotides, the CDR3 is TGTGCCAGCATCAGGACAGGGAGTAACGAGCAGTACTTC. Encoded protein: CASIRTGSNEQYF.

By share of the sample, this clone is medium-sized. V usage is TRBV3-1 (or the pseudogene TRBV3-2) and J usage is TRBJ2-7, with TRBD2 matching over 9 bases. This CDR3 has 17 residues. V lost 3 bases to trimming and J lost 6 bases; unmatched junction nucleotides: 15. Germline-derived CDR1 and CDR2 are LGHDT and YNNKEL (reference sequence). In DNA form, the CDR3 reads TGTGCCAGCAGCCACGGGAGACCGGGACTAGCCCGAACCGAGCAGTACTTC. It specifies CASSHGRPGLARTEQYF.

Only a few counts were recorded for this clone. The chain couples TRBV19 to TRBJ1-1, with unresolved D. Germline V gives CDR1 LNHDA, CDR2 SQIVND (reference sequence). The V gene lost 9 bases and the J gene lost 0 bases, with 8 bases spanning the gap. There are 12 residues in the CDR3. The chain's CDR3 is CASAQLNTEAFF. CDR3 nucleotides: TGTGCCAGCGCTCAGTTGAACACTGAAGCTTTCTTT.

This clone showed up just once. CDR3: CASSFPGQGYEQYF. The CDR3 nucleotides read TGTGCCAGCAGCTTTCCGGGACAGGGGTACGAGCAGTACTTC. This rearrangement joins TRBV7-9 to TRBJ2-7, with 10 bases aligning to TRBD1. Germline V gene data show CDR1 as SEHNR and CDR2 as FQNEAQ (reference sequence). The J segment lost 4 bases and the V segment lost 3 bases, leaving 3 bases of the junction unmatched. The CDR3 is 14 amino acids. Full variable domain (remainder filled in from reference TRBV7-9 and TRBJ2-7): DTGVSQNPRHKITKRGQNVTFRCDPISEHNRLYWYRQTLGQGPEFLTYFQNEAQLEKSRLLSDRFSAERPKGSFSTLEIQRTEQGDSAMYLCASSFPGQGYEQYFGPGTRLTVT.

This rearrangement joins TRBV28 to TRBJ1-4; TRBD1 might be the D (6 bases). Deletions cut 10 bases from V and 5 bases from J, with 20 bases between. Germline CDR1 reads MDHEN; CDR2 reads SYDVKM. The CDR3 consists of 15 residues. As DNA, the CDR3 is TGTGCCACCCTTTTCCCGACAGGATCGAATGAAAAACTGTTTTTT. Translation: CATLFPTGSNEKLFF.

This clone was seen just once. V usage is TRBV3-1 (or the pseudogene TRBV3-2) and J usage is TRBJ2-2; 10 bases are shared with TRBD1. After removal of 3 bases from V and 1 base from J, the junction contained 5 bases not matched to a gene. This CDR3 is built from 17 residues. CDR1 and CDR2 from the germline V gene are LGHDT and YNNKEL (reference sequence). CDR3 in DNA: TGTGCCAGCAGCCACCCTGGACAGGGGGTGAACACCGGGGAGCTGTTTTTT. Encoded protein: CASSHPGQGVNTGELFF.

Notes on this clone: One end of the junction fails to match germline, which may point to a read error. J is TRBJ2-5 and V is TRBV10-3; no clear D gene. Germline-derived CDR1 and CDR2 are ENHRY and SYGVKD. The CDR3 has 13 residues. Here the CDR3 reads CAISQKQQEAQYF. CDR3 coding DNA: TGTGCCATCAGCCAGAAACAACAAGAGGCCCAGTACTTC.

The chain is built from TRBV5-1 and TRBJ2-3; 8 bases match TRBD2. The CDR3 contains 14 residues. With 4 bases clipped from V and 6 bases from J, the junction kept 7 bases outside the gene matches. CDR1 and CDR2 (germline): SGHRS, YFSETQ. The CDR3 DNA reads TGCGCCAGCAGCGCCGGGGGGGTCCCCGATACGCAGTATTTT. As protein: CASSAGGVPDTQYF.

The CDR3: CASSPQVQGNSPLHF. CDR3 nucleotides: TGTGCCAGCTCACCCCAGGTTCAGGGAAACTCACCCCTCCACTTT. The rearrangement uses TRBV18 and TRBJ1-6, with a tentative D call TRBD1 (5 bases). The CDR3 has 15 residues. Germline V gene sequence: CDR1 KGHSH, CDR2 LQKENI. Trimming took off 3 bases at V and 10 bases at J, with 16 bases between the two ends.

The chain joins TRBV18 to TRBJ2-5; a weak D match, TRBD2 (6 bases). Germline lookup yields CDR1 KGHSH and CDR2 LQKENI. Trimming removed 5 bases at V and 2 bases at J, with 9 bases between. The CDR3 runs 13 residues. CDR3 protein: CASSTGTQETQYF. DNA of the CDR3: TGTGCCAGCTCAACCGGGACTCAAGAGACCCAGTACTTC.

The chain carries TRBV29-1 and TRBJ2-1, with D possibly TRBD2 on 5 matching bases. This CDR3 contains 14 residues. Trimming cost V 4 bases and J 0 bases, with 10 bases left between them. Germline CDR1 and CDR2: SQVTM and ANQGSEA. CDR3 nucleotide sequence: TGCAGCGTTGTCCGGGGATACTCCTACAATGAGCAGTTCTTC. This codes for CSVVRGYSYNEQFF.

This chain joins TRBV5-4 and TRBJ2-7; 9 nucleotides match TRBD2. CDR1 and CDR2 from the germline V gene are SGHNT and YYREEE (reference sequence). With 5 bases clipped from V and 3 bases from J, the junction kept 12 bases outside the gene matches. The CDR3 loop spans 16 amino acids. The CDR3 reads CASSPGGAGGLYEQYF. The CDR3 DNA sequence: TGTGCCAGCAGTCCAGGTGGTGCGGGGGGGCTCTACGAGCAGTACTTC.